This entry lists 23 T cell receptor beta chains sequenced from one sample in a study of blood T cell repertoires in COVID-19. The assay was immunoSEQ multiplex PCR, and TCRdb's table has in-frame clones only and misses some. The top ten hold approximately 10% of the sample, which has about 140,000 clones, around 90% seen once. The sample comprised peripheral blood. The origin of the receptors is a man between 60 and 75 years old with active or convalescent COVID-19.

V usage is TRBV19 and J usage is TRBJ2-3, with TRBD2 matching over 7 bases. This CDR3 comprises 15 residues. Germline assignment: CDR1 LNHDA and CDR2 SQIVND (reference sequence). J was trimmed by 2 bases and V by 8 bases; bases with no gene match: 10. The CDR3 here is CASALGTISTDTQYF. CDR3 nucleotides: TGTGCCAGTGCGCTAGGGACTATCTCCACAGATACGCAGTATTTT. The variable domain in full, with the rest retrieved from reference TRBV19 and TRBJ2-3, is DGGITQSPKYLFRKEGQNVTLSCEQNLNHDAMYWYRQDPGQGLRLIYYSQIVNDFQKGDIAEGYSVSREKKESFPLTVTSAQKNPTAFYLCASALGTISTDTQYFGPGTRLTVL.

The chain joins TRBV27 to TRBJ2-2, with a possible D match to TRBD1 (6 bases). V shed 6 bases and J shed 5 bases, with 16 bases lying between them. Germline values: CDR1 MNHEY, CDR2 SMNVEV (reference sequence). CDR3 length: 15 amino acids. The CDR3 here is CASRPKTGITGELFF. The CDR3 DNA sequence: TGTGCCAGCAGACCGAAGACAGGAATTACCGGGGAGCTGTTTTTT.

This chain uses TRBV21-1 with TRBJ1-1; TRBD1 reflects the table's D call only, with no check against the DNA. TRBV21-1 constitutes a pseudogene. The CDR3 extends over 17 amino acids. The DNA of the CDR3 is TGTGCCAGCAGCAAAGCTGGAAGGGGGCGCGGGAACACTGAAGCTTTCTTT. Amino acid sequence: CASSKAGRGRGNTEAFF.

The chain links TRBV27 to TRBJ2-7; maybe TRBD2 (5 bases). The germline V gene has CDR1 MNHEY and CDR2 SMNVEV (reference sequence). CDR3 length: 13 residues. Trimming cost V 6 bases and J 5 bases, with 14 bases left between them. DNA for the CDR3: TGTGCCAGCAGGACTCTGGCCGGGAACGAGCAGTACTTC. Residues: CASRTLAGNEQYF.

This clone has only a few counts. The J gene is TRBJ2-1, the V gene TRBV7-3; 8 nucleotides align to TRBD1. The J segment lost 4 bases and the V segment lost 3 bases, leaving 5 bases of the junction unmatched. There are 15 residues in the CDR3. Germline loops: CDR1 SGHTA, CDR2 FQGTGA. The CDR3 reads CASSFDRGGYNEQFF. The CDR3, as DNA: TGTGCCAGCAGCTTCGACAGGGGAGGTTACAATGAGCAGTTCTTC.

This chain uses TRBV20-1 with TRBJ2-1, with no clear D. This CDR3 has 11 amino acids. V was shortened by 0 bases and J by 15 bases, with 12 bases between the two germline ends. Germline CDR1 reads DFQATT; CDR2 reads SNEGSKA (reference sequence). The CDR3 reads CSARERSFAFF. The DNA of the CDR3 is TGCAGTGCTAGAGAGCGTTCGTTCGCGTTCTTC.

The V call is TRBV28, the J call TRBJ2-3; D is perhaps TRBD2 (5 bases). This CDR3 has 14 amino acids. V lost 2 bases and J lost 0, with 6 bases in between. Germline assignment: CDR1 MDHEN and CDR2 SYDVKM. CDR3 residues: CASSLTGSTDTQYF. DNA of the CDR3: TGTGCCAGCAGTTTAACGGGGAGCACAGATACGCAGTATTTT.

This chain uses TRBV9 with TRBJ2-3, with D possibly matching TRBD1 (5 bases). The CDR3 is 13 residues long. Trimming pared 4 bases from V and 6 bases from J, leaving 12 bases between. Germline CDR1 SGDLS, CDR2 YYNGEE. Here the CDR3 DNA reads TGTGCCAGCAGCCCCACCAAGGGGGATACGCAGTATTTT. Its translation is CASSPTKGDTQYF.

This rearrangement joins TRBV9 to TRBJ1-2; TRBD1 is a possible D gene (6 bases). The length of the CDR3 is 15 residues. V was clipped by 0 bases and J by 8 bases, with 17 bases between them. The germline V gene has CDR1 SGDLS and CDR2 YYNGEE. CDR3 DNA sequence: TGTGCCAGCAGCGTAGATCAGGGGAGCTCTCGGGGCTACACCTTC. Its protein is CASSVDQGSSRGYTF.

The chain carries TRBV7-6 and TRBJ1-3; possibly TRBD1 for D (5 bases). The CDR3 has 16 amino acids. The germline V and J ends were trimmed by 5 bases and 2 bases, with 16 bases remaining between them. Germline V lookup: CDR1 SGHVS, CDR2 FNYEAQ. The CDR3 region is CASSGGSGTAGNTIYF. The CDR3 coding sequence is TGTGCCAGCAGCGGCGGCTCCGGGACTGCTGGAAACACCATATATTTT.

This chain links TRBV2 with TRBJ2-2; D is possibly TRBD1 (6 bases). The CDR3 totals 15 residues. V dropped 8 bases and J dropped 1 base, with 14 bases sitting between them. Germline CDR1 is SNHLY and CDR2 is FYNNEI. The CDR3 DNA sequence: TGTGCCAGCGTCCCCGGGACAATGAACACCGGGGAGCTGTTTTTT. Its protein product is CASVPGTMNTGELFF. Based on the CDR3 plus reference TRBV2 and TRBJ2-2, the full variable domain is EPEVTQTPSHQVTQMGQEVILRCVPISNHLYFYWYRQILGQKVEFLVSFYNNEISEKSEIFDDQFSVERPDGSNFTLKIRSTKLEDSAMYFCASVPGTMNTGELFFGEGSRLTVL.

The gene calls are TRBV5-1 and TRBJ2-5; D is possibly TRBD1 (6 bases). Per germline, CDR1 SGHRS and CDR2 YFSETQ. Trimming stripped 3 bases from V and 2 bases from J, with 14 bases between. The CDR3 extends over 15 amino acids. This chain's CDR3 is CASSSPQGIQETQYF. In DNA form, the CDR3 reads TGCGCCAGCAGCTCCCCGCAGGGGATACAAGAGACCCAGTACTTC.

This clone was found a few times. The chain employs TRBV7-9 and TRBJ1-2; 7 positions agree with TRBD1. The germline CDR1 and CDR2 sequences are SEHNR and FQNEAQ (reference sequence). CDR3 length: 14 residues. Trimming cost V 5 bases and J 3 bases; bases outside gene matches: 6. The CDR3, as DNA: TGTGCCAGCAGCCTTCCCGGGACAGACTATGGCTACACCTTC. It codes for CASSLPGTDYGYTF. Based on the CDR3 plus reference TRBV7-9 and TRBJ1-2, the full variable domain is DTGVSQNPRHKITKRGQNVTFRCDPISEHNRLYWYRQTLGQGPEFLTYFQNEAQLEKSRLLSDRFSAERPKGSFSTLEIQRTEQGDSAMYLCASSLPGTDYGYTFGSGTRLTVV.

The chain combines TRBV28 with TRBJ1-5; 12 bases are a match to TRBD1. Per germline, CDR1 MDHEN and CDR2 SYDVKM. After removal of 6 bases from V and 2 bases from J, the junction contained 14 bases not matched to a gene. The CDR3 has 19 residues. This CDR3 is CASSQPGQGAYGGNQPQHF. CDR3 sequence (DNA): TGTGCCAGCAGCCAACCGGGACAGGGGGCGTATGGGGGCAATCAGCCCCAGCATTTT.

The rearrangement uses TRBV11-2 and TRBJ2-5; D not resolved. Per germline, CDR1 SGHAT and CDR2 FQNNGV. Trimming removed 6 bases from V and 1 base from J, with 9 bases in between. The CDR3 loop spans 13 amino acids. The CDR3 DNA sequence: TGTGCCAGCAGTCTCACAGTCCAAGAGACCCAGTACTTC. Protein: CASSLTVQETQYF.

This chain connects TRBV7-8 to TRBJ1-5; the D gene is possibly TRBD1 (5 bases). CDR1 is SGHVS, CDR2 FQNEAQ, per germline. V was shortened by 1 base and J by 2 bases, with 12 bases between the two germline ends. The CDR3 extends over 16 amino acids. The CDR3 here is CASSLVPGDGNQPQHF. CDR3 nucleotide sequence: TGTGCCAGCAGCTTAGTACCGGGGGACGGCAATCAGCCCCAGCATTTT. Full variable domain (missing parts from reference TRBV7-8 and TRBJ1-5): GAGVSQSPRYKVAKRGQDVALRCDPISGHVSLFWYQQALGQGPEFLTYFQNEAQLDKSGLPSDRFFAERPEGSVSTLKIQRTQQEDSAVYLCASSLVPGDGNQPQHFGDGTRLSIL.

The genes are TRBV20-1 and TRBJ2-7, with 8 positions matching TRBD2. The CDR3 has 13 amino acids. V trimming: 3 bases; J trimming: 6 bases; junction bases outside the gene matches: 7. From germline, CDR1 is DFQATT and CDR2 SNEGSKA (reference sequence). CDR3 DNA: TGCAGTGCTAGTCCAGCGGGAGAGGGCGAGCAGTACTTC. It is translated as CSASPAGEGEQYF.

The genes are TRBV30 and TRBJ2-3, with 12 bases aligning to TRBD1. There are 13 residues in the CDR3. Trimming cost V 5 bases and J 4 bases; bases outside gene matches: 1. CDR1 GTSNPN and CDR2 SVGIG come from the germline V gene (reference sequence). The CDR3, as DNA: TGTGCCTGGGGGACAGGGGGCGCAGATACGCAGTATTTT. This translates into CAWGTGGADTQYF.

This chain connects TRBV5-1 to TRBJ2-1; 8 positions match TRBD1. CDR1 and CDR2 (germline): SGHRS, YFSETQ. This CDR3 is built from 17 residues. Losses at the gene ends were 4 bases for V and 2 bases for J; bases not matched to a gene: 11. The CDR3 spells CASSIGTGGPPYNEQFF. The CDR3 DNA reads TGCGCCAGCAGCATTGGGACAGGAGGTCCCCCCTACAATGAGCAGTTCTTC.

This sequence joins TRBV10-3 and TRBJ1-2; TRBD1 matches 7 bases. The CDR3 has 18 residues. V dropped 0 bases and J dropped 4; count of bases not matched to a gene: 14. CDR1 and CDR2 from the germline V gene are ENHRY and SYGVKD. CDR3 in amino acids: CAISESRGTALRSYGYTF. Written as DNA, the CDR3 is TGTGCCATCAGTGAGTCGAGGGGGACAGCGTTAAGGAGCTATGGCTACACCTTC.

V and J are TRBV3-1 (or the pseudogene TRBV3-2) and TRBJ1-1; the match to TRBD1 covers 9 bases. The junction had 6 bases not matched to a gene; V was cut back by 2 bases and J by 5 bases. The CDR3 has 15 residues. Looked up from germline, CDR1 is LGHDT and CDR2 is YNNKEL (reference sequence). CDR3 residues: CASSQTGQGGTEAFF. The CDR3 coding sequence is TGTGCCAGCAGCCAAACGGGACAGGGAGGGACTGAAGCTTTCTTT.

CDR3 region: CASSSRGSWAWDTQYF. The CDR3 coding sequence is TGTGCCAGCAGCTCCCGAGGGAGCTGGGCCTGGGATACGCAGTATTTT. The rearrangement links TRBV5-6 to TRBJ2-3; D may be TRBD2 (5 bases). Germline V gives CDR1 SGHDT, CDR2 YYEEEE. The CDR3 loop spans 16 amino acids. V was trimmed by 3 bases and J by 6 bases, leaving 20 bases between them.

This chain joins TRBV28 and TRBJ1-2, with D hard to call. V was trimmed by 6 bases and J by 4 bases, leaving 15 bases between them. The germline V gene has CDR1 MDHEN and CDR2 SYDVKM. The CDR3 loop spans 14 amino acids. CDR3 nucleotide sequence: TGTGCCAGCAGCCCCCCTCCCGGTATCTATGGCTACACCTTC. As protein: CASSPPPGIYGYTF.